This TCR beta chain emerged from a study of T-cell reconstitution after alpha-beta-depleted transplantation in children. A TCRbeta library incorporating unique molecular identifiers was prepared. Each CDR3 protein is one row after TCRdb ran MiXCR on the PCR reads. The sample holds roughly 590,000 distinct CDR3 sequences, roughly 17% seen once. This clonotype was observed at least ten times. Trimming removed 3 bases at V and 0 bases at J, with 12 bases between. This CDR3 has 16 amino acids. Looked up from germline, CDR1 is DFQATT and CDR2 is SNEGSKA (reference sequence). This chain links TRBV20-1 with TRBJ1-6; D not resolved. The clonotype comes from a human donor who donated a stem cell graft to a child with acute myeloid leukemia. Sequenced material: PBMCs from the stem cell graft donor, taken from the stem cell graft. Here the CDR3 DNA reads TGCAGTGCTAGTAAGGACCTCAGCTCCTATAATTCACCCCTCCACTTT. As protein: CSASKDLSSYNSPLHF.